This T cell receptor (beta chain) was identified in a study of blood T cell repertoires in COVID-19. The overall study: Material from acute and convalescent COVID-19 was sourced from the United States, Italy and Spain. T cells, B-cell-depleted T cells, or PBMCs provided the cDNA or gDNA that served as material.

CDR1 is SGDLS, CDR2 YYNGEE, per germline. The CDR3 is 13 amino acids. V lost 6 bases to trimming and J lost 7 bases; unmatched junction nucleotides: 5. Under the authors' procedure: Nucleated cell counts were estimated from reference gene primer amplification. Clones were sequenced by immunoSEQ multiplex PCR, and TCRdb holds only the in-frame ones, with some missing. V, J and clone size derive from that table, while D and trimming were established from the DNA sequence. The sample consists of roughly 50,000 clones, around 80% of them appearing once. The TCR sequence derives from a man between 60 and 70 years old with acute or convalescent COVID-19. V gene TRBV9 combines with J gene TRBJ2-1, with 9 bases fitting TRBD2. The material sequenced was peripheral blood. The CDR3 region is CASNAGGPNEQFF. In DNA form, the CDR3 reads TGTGCCAGCAACGCGGGAGGGCCTAATGAGCAGTTCTTC. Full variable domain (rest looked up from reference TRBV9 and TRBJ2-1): DSGVTQTPKHLITATGQRVTLRCSPRSGDLSVYWYQQSLDQGLQFLIQYYNGEERAKGNILERFSAQQFPDLHSELNLSSLELGDSALYFCASNAGGPNEQFFGPGTRLTVL.